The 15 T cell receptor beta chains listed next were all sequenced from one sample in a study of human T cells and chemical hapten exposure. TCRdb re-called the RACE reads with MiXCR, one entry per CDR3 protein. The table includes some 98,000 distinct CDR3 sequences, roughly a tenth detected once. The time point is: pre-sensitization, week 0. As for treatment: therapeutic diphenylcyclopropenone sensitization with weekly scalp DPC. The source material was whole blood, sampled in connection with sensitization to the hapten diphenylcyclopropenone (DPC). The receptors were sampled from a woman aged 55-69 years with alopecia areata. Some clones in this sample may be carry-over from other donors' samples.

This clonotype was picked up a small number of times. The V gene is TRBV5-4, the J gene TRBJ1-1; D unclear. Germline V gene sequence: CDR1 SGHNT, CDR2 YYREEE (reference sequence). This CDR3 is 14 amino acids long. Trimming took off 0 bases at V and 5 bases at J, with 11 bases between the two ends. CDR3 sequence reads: CASSLAGIRTEAFF. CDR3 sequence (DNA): TGTGCCAGCAGCTTGGCGGGAATACGAACTGAAGCTTTCTTT.

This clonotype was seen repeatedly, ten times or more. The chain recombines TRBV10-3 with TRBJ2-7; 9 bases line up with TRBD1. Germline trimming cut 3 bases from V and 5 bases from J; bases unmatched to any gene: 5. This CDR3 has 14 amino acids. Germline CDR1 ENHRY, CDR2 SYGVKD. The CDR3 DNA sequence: TGTGCCATCAGTGAAGGACAGGGGACAAACGAGCAGTACTTC. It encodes CAISEGQGTNEQYF.

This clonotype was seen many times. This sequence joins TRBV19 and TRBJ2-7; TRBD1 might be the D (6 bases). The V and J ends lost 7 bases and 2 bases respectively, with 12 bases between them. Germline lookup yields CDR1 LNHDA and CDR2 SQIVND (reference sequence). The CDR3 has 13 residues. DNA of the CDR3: TGTGCCAGTATGACCAGGGGAGCCTACGAGCAGTACTTC. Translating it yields CASMTRGAYEQYF.

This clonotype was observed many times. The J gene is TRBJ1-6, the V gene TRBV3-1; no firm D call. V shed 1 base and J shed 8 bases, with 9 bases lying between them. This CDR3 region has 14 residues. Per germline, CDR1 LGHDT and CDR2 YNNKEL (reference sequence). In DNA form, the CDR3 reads TGTGCCAGCAGCCAAGGACTGAAGGATTCACCCCTCCACTTT. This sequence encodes CASSQGLKDSPLHF.

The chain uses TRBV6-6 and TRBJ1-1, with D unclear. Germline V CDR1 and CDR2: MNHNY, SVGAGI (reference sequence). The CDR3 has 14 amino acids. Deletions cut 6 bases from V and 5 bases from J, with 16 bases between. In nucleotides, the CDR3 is TGTGCCAGCAGCCCCGGCCGGTTGGGAACTGAAGCTTTCTTT. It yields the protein CASSPGRLGTEAFF.

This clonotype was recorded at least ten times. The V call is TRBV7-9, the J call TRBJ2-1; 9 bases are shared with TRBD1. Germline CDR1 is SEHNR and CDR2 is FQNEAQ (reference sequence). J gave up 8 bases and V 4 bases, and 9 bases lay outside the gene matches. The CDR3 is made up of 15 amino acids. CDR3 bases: TGTGCCAGCAGCTACAGACAGGGGGGCCCTTATGAGCAGTTCTTC. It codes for CASSYRQGGPYEQFF.

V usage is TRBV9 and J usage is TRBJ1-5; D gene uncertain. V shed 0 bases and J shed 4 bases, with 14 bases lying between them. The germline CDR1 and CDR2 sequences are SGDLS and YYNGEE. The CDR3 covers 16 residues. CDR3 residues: CASSVGEVGSNQPQHF. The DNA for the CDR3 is TGTGCCAGCAGCGTAGGCGAAGTGGGATCTAATCAGCCCCAGCATTTT.

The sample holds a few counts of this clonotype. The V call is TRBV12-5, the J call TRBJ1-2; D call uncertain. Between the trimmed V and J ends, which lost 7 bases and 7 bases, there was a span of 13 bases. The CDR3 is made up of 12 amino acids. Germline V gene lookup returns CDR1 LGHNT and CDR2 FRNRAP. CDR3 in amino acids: CASALGQVGYTF. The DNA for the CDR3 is TGTGCTAGTGCCCTCGGGCAAGTTGGCTACACCTTC. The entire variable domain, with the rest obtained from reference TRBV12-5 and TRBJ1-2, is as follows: DARVTQTPRHKVTEMGQEVTMRCQPILGHNTVFWYRQTMMQGLELLAYFRNRAPLDDSGMPKDRFSAEMPDATLATLKIQPSEPRDSAVYFCASALGQVGYTFGSGTRLTVV.

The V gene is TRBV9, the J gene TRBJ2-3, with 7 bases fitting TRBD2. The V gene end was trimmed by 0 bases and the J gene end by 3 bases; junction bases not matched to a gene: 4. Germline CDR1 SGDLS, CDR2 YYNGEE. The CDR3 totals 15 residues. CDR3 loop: CASSVGLADTDTQYF. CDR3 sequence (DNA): TGTGCCAGCAGCGTAGGACTAGCTGATACAGATACGCAGTATTTT. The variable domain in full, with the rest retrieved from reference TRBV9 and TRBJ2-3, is DSGVTQTPKHLITATGQRVTLRCSPRSGDLSVYWYQQSLDQGLQFLIQYYNGEERAKGNILERFSAQQFPDLHSELNLSSLELGDSALYFCASSVGLADTDTQYFGPGTRLTVL.

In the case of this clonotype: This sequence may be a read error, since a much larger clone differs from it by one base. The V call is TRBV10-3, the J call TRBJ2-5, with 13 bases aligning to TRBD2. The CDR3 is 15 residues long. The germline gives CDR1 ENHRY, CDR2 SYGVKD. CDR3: CAIRGTSGEQETRYF. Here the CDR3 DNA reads TGTGCCATCAGGGGGACTAGCGGGGAACAAGAGACCCGGTACTTC.

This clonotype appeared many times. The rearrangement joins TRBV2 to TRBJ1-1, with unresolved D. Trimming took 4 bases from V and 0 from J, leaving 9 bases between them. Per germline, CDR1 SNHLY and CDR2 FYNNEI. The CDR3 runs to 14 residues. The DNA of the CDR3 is TGTGCCAGCAGTGGCCCAGGTATGAACACTGAAGCTTTCTTT. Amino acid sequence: CASSGPGMNTEAFF. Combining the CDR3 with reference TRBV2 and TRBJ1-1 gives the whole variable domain EPEVTQTPSHQVTQMGQEVILRCVPISNHLYFYWYRQILGQKVEFLVSFYNNEISEKSEIFDDQFSVERPDGSNFTLKIRSTKLEDSAMYFCASSGPGMNTEAFFGQGTRLTVV.

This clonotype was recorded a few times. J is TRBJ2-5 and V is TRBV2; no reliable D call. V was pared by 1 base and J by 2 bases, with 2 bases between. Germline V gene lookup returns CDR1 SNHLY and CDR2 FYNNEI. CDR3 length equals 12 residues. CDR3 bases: TGTGCCAGCAGTGAAGTTCAAGAGACCCAGTACTTC. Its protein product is CASSEVQETQYF.

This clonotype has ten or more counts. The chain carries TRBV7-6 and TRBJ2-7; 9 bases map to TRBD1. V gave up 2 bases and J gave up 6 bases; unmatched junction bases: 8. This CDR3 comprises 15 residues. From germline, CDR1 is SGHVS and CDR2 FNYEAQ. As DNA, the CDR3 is TGTGCCAGCAGCTTATCGTACGGACAGGGGCGCGAGCAGTACTTC. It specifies CASSLSYGQGREQYF. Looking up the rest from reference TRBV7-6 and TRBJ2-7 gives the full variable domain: GAGVSQSPRYKVTKRGQDVALRCDPISGHVSLYWYRQALGQGPEFLTYFNYEAQQDKSGLPNDRFSAERPEGSISTLTIQRTEQRDSAMYRCASSLSYGQGREQYFGPGTRLTVT.

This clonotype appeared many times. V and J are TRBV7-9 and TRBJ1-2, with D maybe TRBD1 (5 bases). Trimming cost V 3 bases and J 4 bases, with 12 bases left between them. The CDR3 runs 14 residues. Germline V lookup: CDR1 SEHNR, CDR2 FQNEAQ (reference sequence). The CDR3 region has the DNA TGTGCCAGCAGCTTTACAGGATCAAGCTATGGCTACACCTTC. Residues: CASSFTGSSYGYTF.

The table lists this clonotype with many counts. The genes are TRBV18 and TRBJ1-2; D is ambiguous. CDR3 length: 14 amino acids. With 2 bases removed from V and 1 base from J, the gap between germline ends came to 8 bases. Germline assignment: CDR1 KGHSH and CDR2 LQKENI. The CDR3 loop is CASSPAGLNYGYTF. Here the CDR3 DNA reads TGTGCCAGCTCACCAGCAGGCCTTAACTATGGCTACACCTTC. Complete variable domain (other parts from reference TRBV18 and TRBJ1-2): NAGVMQNPRHLVRRRGQEARLRCSPMKGHSHVYWYRQLPEEGLKFMVYLQKENIIDESGMPKERFSAEFPKEGPSILRIQQVVRGDSAAYFCASSPAGLNYGYTFGSGTRLTVV.